What follows are 18 T cell receptor beta chains derived from one specimen sequenced in a study of CD8+ T cells in alopecia areata. Stated treatment: oral pan-JAK inhibitor, 5-10 mg twice daily. Following RNA extraction, reverse transcription yielded cDNA that acted as the sequencing template. Some clones are missing from TCRdb's copy, which holds only in-frame ones; the method was immunoSEQ multiplex PCR. This sample has roughly 100,000 clones; 80% to 90% occur once, and the top ten carry roughly 10%. Sequences were derived from CD8+ T cells sorted from blood, sampled at roughly week 30, from a patient treated with tofacitinib. The receptors stem from a human donor with alopecia areata.

The genes are TRBV11-2 and TRBJ2-7, with 7 bases that match TRBD1. V lost 6 bases to trimming and J lost 11 bases; unmatched junction nucleotides: 7. The germline gives CDR1 SGHAT, CDR2 FQNNGV. This CDR3 contains 11 residues. CDR3 residues: CASSQTGKKYF. The CDR3 DNA sequence: TGTGCCAGCAGTCAGACAGGGAAAAAGTACTTC.

This clone was counted a single time. V gene TRBV7-9 combines with J gene TRBJ2-7, with a weak D call TRBD1 (5 bases). Germline CDR1 and CDR2: SEHNR and FQNEAQ (reference sequence). The CDR3 contains 12 residues. The V end was cut by 5 bases, the J end by 7 bases, with 12 bases between. For the CDR3, the DNA is TGTGCCAGCAGCCAGGACAATCGGGAGCAGTACTTC. It codes for CASSQDNREQYF.

This chain connects TRBV19 to TRBJ1-5; 8 bases line up with TRBD1. Germline V CDR1 and CDR2: LNHDA, SQIVND (reference sequence). V shed 4 bases, J shed 10 bases, and the junction held 12 bases outside the gene matches. This CDR3 has 15 amino acids. The CDR3 loop reads CASSNPLTGVDPQHF. The CDR3 coding sequence is TGTGCCAGTAGTAATCCATTGACAGGGGTCGATCCCCAGCATTTT.

The count of this clone is one. V is TRBV14 and J is TRBJ2-5, with a possible D match to TRBD1 (6 bases). Germline V gene lookup returns CDR1 SGHDN and CDR2 FVKESK. The CDR3 totals 15 residues. Trimming left V 4 bases short and J 1 base short, with 13 bases between. Here the CDR3 reads CASSPLTGLQETQYF. CDR3 coding DNA: TGTGCCAGCAGCCCATTGACAGGCCTCCAAGAGACCCAGTACTTC.

V is TRBV5-4 and J is TRBJ1-3, with 10 bases aligning to TRBD1. The CDR3 runs to 15 residues. V trimming: 6 bases; J trimming: 4 bases; junction bases outside the gene matches: 7. Germline V gene sequence: CDR1 SGHNT, CDR2 YYREEE (reference sequence). CDR3 sequence reads: CASTDRGRIGNTIYF. In DNA form, the CDR3 reads TGTGCCAGCACCGACAGGGGGCGCATAGGAAACACCATATATTTT.

The rearrangement uses TRBV7-9 and TRBJ2-7, with 8 bases lining up with TRBD1. The V segment lost 5 bases and the J segment 0 bases; nucleotides outside the gene matches: 9. This CDR3 comprises 16 residues. Germline V CDR1 and CDR2: SEHNR, FQNEAQ (reference sequence). The CDR3 loop reads CASSPRTGTGSYEQYF. Here the CDR3 DNA reads TGTGCCAGCAGCCCTAGGACCGGGACAGGCTCCTACGAGCAGTACTTC.

The rearrangement uses TRBV5-1 and TRBJ1-1; D unclear. The germline V gene has CDR1 SGHRS and CDR2 YFSETQ. The CDR3 contains 15 residues. Trimming removed 0 bases from V and 2 bases from J, with 11 bases in between. The CDR3 reads CASSLGADFNTEAFF. In nucleotides, the CDR3 is TGCGCCAGCAGCTTGGGGGCGGATTTTAACACTGAAGCTTTCTTT.

V and J are TRBV29-1 and TRBJ2-7; tentative D call: TRBD1 (6 bases). The V end was cut by 0 bases, the J end by 2 bases, with 11 bases between. The CDR3 sequence is 14 residues long. From germline, CDR1 is SQVTM and CDR2 ANQGSEA. The CDR3 protein is CSVEDPTGAYEQYF. Here the CDR3 DNA reads TGCAGCGTTGAAGATCCGACAGGAGCCTACGAGCAGTACTTC.

The chain links TRBV29-1 to TRBJ2-5; perhaps TRBD1 as D (5 bases). The J call is doubtful: the DNA matches TRBJ2-7 better. Germline V gene sequence: CDR1 SQVTM, CDR2 ANQGSEA. The CDR3 runs to 14 residues. For the CDR3, the DNA is TGCAGCGTTTTTCCCCAGGACAACTTCTACGAGCAGTACTTC. This codes for CSVFPQDNFYEQYF.

CDR3 coding DNA: TGTGCCAGCAGCTCCCTGATGGGGGCGAATGGCTACACCTTC. Translated: CASSSLMGANGYTF. This chain links TRBV11-2 with TRBJ1-2, with a weak D call TRBD1 (6 bases). V was shortened by 4 bases and J by 6 bases, with 15 bases between the two germline ends. This CDR3 region has 14 residues. Germline values: CDR1 SGHAT, CDR2 FQNNGV.

Concerning this clone itself: Other DNA variants within this sample encode the same CDR3. The chain links TRBV14 to TRBJ2-1, with 7 bases identical to TRBD2. Germline trimming cut 0 bases from V and 6 bases from J; bases unmatched to any gene: 8. Germline-derived CDR1 and CDR2 are SGHDN and FVKESK. The length of the CDR3 is 16 residues. The CDR3 bases are TGTGCCAGCAGCCAAGATGGTGGGGGACTAAGCAATGAGCAGTTCTTC. Protein sequence: CASSQDGGGLSNEQFF.

The rearrangement joins TRBV7-9 to TRBJ2-3; a possible D gene is TRBD2 (6 bases). CDR1 and CDR2 from the germline V gene are SEHNR and FQNEAQ (reference sequence). The CDR3 is 14 amino acids. With 11 bases removed from V and 1 base from J, the gap between germline ends came to 16 bases. The CDR3 bases are TGTGCCTCCTTGGGGGACTTCCGCACAGATACGCAGTATTTT. Translation gives CASLGDFRTDTQYF.

The chain employs TRBV2 and TRBJ2-7; possibly TRBD1 for D (6 bases). V lost 0 bases to trimming and J lost 3 bases, with 9 bases between them. Germline CDR1 is SNHLY and CDR2 is FYNNEI. The CDR3 consists of 14 residues. In DNA, the CDR3 is TGTGCCAGCAGTGAAGCGAGGACAGACTACGAGCAGTACTTC. Its translation is CASSEARTDYEQYF. Looking up the rest from reference TRBV2 and TRBJ2-7 gives the full variable domain: EPEVTQTPSHQVTQMGQEVILRCVPISNHLYFYWYRQILGQKVEFLVSFYNNEISEKSEIFDDQFSVERPDGSNFTLKIRSTKLEDSAMYFCASSEARTDYEQYFGPGTRLTVT.

The chain links TRBV9 to TRBJ2-5; 7 bases match TRBD2. This CDR3 is built from 15 residues. V shed 4 bases, J shed 2 bases, and the junction held 8 bases outside the gene matches. The V gene's germline CDR1 is SGDLS and CDR2 YYNGEE. CDR3 in amino acids: CASSPDPGGQETQYF. Here the CDR3 DNA reads TGTGCCAGCAGCCCTGACCCCGGGGGGCAAGAGACCCAGTACTTC.

J is TRBJ2-1 and V is TRBV9; 10 bases are shared with TRBD2. Looked up from germline, CDR1 is SGDLS and CDR2 is YYNGEE. The CDR3 is 14 amino acids. V shed 0 bases and J 10 bases; nucleotides not matched to a gene: 4. The CDR3 nucleotides read TGTGCCAGCAGCGTAGCACTAGCGGGACGAGAGCAGTTCTTC. This encodes CASSVALAGREQFF.

The chain is built from TRBV7-2 and TRBJ2-3, with 9 bases identical to TRBD2. J gave up 5 bases and V 0 bases, and 9 bases lay outside the gene matches. The CDR3 is made up of 17 amino acids. Germline V gene sequence: CDR1 SGHTA, CDR2 FQGNSA. DNA of the CDR3: TGTGCCAGCAGCTTAGCGGGGGCGGGAGGGCCAGAAGATACGCAGTATTTT. It codes for CASSLAGAGGPEDTQYF.

This sequence joins TRBV9 and TRBJ2-7; 8 bases agree with TRBD1. Germline V gene data show CDR1 as SGDLS and CDR2 as YYNGEE. This CDR3 comprises 14 residues. Losses at the gene ends were 3 bases for V and 4 bases for J; bases not matched to a gene: 6. The CDR3 here is CASSETGAYYEQYF. DNA for the CDR3: TGTGCCAGCAGCGAGACAGGGGCTTATTACGAGCAGTACTTC.

The chain uses TRBV13 and TRBJ2-2; 7 bases match TRBD2. The CDR3 sequence is 17 residues long. Germline V gives CDR1 PRHDT, CDR2 FYEKMQ (reference sequence). Trimming cost V 1 base and J 7 bases; bases outside gene matches: 12. The CDR3 region has the DNA TGTGCCAGCAGCTTAGATTCCGGGAGGATAGTTCACGGGGAGCTGTTTTTT. Its translation is CASSLDSGRIVHGELFF.